This T cell receptor beta chain was identified during a study of blood T cells in healthy people across ages. Each donor supplied approximately 10 milliliters of peripheral blood. CDR3 length: 16 residues. The ends were cut back, 8 bases at V and 5 bases at J, with 22 bases in the middle. CDR1 and CDR2 from the germline V gene are MNHEY and SVGAGI. The authors ran a second PCR of about 6 to 12 cycles using a sample-barcoded 5' primer and a J-beta primer mix. TCRdb redid the calling of the 5' RACE reads with MiXCR, one entry per CDR3 protein. The repertoire holds 800,000 or so distinct CDR3 sequences, with about half as singletons.

This chain joins TRBV6-5 and TRBJ1-5; TRBD1 might be the D (6 bases). Sequencing input: blood. This clonotype was sampled from a man aged 80 or over in good health. The CDR3 DNA sequence: TGTGCCAGCTCCCGGCTCTTGGGGGGCGCCTATCAGCCCCAGCATTTT. This gives the protein CASSRLLGGAYQPQHF.